The T cell receptor (beta chain) under discussion was sequenced for a study of CXCR3-negative and CXCR3-positive naive CD8 T cells. UMI labels and 5' RACE were used to prepare the TRB cDNA libraries. TCRdb reprocessed the 5' RACE reads; each CDR3 protein has one entry and no DNA is given. Its clone listing holds under 7,000 distinct CDR3 sequences. Notes on the study in general: For CXCR3-positive naive cells, TRB CDR3s were more hydrophobic than those of CXCR3-negative naive cells. The study found comparably high diversity in both naive subsets and much lower diversity in memory CD8+ cells.

Germline V gene sequence: CDR1 SGHTA, CDR2 FQGTGA. This CDR3 is built from 13 residues. About this clonotype itself: The target antigen is unknown.

Identification of naive CD8+ T cells rested on CD45RO-CCR7+CD27+CD95- status. The chain joins TRBV7-3 to TRBJ2-5; TCRdb designates TRBD1, a call that cannot be tested without DNA. The source is a human donor in good health. Some clones in this sample may be carry-over from other donors' samples. Material for sequencing was naive CXCR3+ CD8+ T cells from blood. This sample's subset: CD45RO-CCR7+CD27+CD95- naive CD8+ T cells expressing CXCR3 (TNR3+). The CDR3: CASSLDSQETQYF.